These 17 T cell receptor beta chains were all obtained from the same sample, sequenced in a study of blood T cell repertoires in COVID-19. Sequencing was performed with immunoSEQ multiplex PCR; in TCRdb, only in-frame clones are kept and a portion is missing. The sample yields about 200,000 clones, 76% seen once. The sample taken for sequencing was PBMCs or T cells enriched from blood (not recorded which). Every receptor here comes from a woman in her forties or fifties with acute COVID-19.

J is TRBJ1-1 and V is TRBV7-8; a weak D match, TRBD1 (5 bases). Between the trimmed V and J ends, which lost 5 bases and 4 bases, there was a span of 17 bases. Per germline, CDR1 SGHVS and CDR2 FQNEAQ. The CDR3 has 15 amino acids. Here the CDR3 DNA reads TGTGCCAGCAGCCGGGCGACCGGGGGTAGCACTGAAGCTTTCTTT. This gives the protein CASSRATGGSTEAFF.

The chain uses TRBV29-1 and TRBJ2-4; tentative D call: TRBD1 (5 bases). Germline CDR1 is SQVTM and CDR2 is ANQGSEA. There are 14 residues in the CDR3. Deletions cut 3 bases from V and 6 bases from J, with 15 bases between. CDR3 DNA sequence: TGCAGCGTTGAGGGCGGCAGGGTGGGAAACATTCAGTACTTC. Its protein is CSVEGGRVGNIQYF.

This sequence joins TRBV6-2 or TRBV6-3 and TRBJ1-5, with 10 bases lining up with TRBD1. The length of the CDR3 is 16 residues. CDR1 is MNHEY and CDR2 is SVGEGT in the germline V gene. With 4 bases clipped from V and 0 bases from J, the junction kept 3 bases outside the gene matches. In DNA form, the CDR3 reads TGTGCCAGCAGTTCCCGGGACAGGGGTAGCAATCAGCCCCAGCATTTT. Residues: CASSSRDRGSNQPQHF.

The DNA for the CDR3 is TGCGCCAGCAGCCTCCGGATGCAGGCGAACACCGGGGAGCTGTTTTTT. Protein: CASSLRMQANTGELFF. This chain uses TRBV5-1 with TRBJ2-2, with D unresolved. Per germline, CDR1 SGHRS and CDR2 YFSETQ. Trimming removed 4 bases at V and 0 bases at J, with 13 bases between. The CDR3 has 16 residues.

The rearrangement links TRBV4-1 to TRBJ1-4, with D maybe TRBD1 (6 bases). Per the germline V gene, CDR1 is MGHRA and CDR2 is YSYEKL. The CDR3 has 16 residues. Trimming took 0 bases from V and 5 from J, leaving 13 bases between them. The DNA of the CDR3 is TGCGCCAGCAGCCAAGATAGAGGGGGTGGAAATGAAAAACTGTTTTTT. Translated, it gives CASSQDRGGGNEKLFF.

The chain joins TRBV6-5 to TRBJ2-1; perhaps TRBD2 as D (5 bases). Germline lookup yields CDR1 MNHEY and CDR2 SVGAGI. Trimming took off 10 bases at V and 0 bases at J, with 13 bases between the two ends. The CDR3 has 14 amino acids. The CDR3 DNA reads TGTGCCACCGAGAGCGGACCCTCCTACAATGAGCAGTTCTTC. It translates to CATESGPSYNEQFF.

The CDR3 loop reads CASNKPNTGELFF. The DNA of the CDR3 is TGTGCCAGTAATAAGCCGAACACCGGGGAGCTGTTTTTT. The rearrangement uses TRBV19 and TRBJ2-2, with D unresolved. The CDR3 extends over 13 amino acids. Germline V gene lookup returns CDR1 LNHDA and CDR2 SQIVND (reference sequence). Trimming pared 7 bases from V and 0 bases from J, leaving 6 bases between.

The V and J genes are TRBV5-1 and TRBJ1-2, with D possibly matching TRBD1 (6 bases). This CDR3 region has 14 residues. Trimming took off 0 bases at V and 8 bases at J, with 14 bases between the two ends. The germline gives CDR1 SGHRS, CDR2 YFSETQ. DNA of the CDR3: TGCGCCAGCAGCTTGGATTCTGGGCAGGGGGGCTACACCTTC. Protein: CASSLDSGQGGYTF. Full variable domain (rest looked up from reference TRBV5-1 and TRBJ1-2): KAGVTQTPRYLIKTRGQQVTLSCSPISGHRSVSWYQQTPGQGLQFLFEYFSETQRNKGNFPGRFSGRQFSNSRSEMNVSTLELGDSALYLCASSLDSGQGGYTFGSGTRLTVV.

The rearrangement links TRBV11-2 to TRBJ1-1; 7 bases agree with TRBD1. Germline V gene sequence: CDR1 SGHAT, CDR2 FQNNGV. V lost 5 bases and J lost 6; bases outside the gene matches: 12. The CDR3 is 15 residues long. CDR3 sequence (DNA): TGTGCCAGCAGCACCCGGACAGGATGGGAAGCTGAAGCTTTCTTT. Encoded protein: CASSTRTGWEAEAFF.

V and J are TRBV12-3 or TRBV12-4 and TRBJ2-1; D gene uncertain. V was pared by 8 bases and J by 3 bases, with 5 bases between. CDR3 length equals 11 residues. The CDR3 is CASHGYNEQFF. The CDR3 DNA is TGTGCCAGCCACGGCTACAATGAGCAGTTCTTC.

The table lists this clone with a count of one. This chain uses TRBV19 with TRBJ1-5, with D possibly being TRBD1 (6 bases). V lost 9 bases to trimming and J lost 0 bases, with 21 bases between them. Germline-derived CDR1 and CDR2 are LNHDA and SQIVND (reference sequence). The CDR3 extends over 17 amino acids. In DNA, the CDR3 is TGTGCCAGCATGTATCGGGGGGCCGAATATAGCAATCAGCCCCAGCATTTT. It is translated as CASMYRGAEYSNQPQHF.

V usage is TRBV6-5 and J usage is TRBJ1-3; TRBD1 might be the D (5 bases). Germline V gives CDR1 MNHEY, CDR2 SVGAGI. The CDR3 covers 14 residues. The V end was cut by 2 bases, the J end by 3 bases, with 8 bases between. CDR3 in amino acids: CASSYRGFGNTIYF. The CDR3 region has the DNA TGTGCCAGCAGTTACAGGGGTTTTGGAAACACCATATATTTT.

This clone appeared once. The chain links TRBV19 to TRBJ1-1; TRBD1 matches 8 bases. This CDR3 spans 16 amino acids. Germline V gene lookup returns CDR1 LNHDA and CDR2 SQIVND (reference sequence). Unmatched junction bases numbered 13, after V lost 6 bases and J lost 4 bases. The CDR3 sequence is CASRDRVSPRGTEAFF. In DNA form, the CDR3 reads TGTGCCAGTAGGGACAGGGTTTCCCCCCGGGGCACTGAAGCTTTCTTT.

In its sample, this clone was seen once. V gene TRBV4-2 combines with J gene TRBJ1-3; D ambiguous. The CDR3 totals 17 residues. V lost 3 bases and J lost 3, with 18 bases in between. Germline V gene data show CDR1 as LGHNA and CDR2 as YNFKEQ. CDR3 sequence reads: CASSQPTAGRNGNTIYF. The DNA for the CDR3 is TGTGCCAGCAGCCAGCCGACTGCGGGGAGGAATGGAAACACCATATATTTT.

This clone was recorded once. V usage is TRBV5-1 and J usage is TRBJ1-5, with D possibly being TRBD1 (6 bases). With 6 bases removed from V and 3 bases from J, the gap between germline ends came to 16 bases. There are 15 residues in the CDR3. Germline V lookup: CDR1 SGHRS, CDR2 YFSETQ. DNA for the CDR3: TGCGCCAGCACCCCGGGGGGGGGCCACAATCAGCCCCAGCATTTT. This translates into CASTPGGGHNQPQHF.

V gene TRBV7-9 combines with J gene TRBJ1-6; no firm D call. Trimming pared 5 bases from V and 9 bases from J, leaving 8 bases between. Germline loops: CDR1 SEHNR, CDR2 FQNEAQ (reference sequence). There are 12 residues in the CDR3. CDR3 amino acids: CASSLYPSPLHF. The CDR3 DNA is TGTGCCAGCAGCCTCTACCCTTCACCCCTCCACTTT.

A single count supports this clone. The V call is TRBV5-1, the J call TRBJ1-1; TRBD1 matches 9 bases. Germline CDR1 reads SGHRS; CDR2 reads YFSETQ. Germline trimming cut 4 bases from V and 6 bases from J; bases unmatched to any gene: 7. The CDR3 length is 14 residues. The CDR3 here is CASSGGQGWSEAFF. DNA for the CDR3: TGCGCCAGCAGCGGGGGACAGGGATGGTCTGAAGCTTTCTTT. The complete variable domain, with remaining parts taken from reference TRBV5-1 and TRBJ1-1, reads KAGVTQTPRYLIKTRGQQVTLSCSPISGHRSVSWYQQTPGQGLQFLFEYFSETQRNKGNFPGRFSGRQFSNSRSEMNVSTLELGDSALYLCASSGGQGWSEAFFGQGTRLTVV.